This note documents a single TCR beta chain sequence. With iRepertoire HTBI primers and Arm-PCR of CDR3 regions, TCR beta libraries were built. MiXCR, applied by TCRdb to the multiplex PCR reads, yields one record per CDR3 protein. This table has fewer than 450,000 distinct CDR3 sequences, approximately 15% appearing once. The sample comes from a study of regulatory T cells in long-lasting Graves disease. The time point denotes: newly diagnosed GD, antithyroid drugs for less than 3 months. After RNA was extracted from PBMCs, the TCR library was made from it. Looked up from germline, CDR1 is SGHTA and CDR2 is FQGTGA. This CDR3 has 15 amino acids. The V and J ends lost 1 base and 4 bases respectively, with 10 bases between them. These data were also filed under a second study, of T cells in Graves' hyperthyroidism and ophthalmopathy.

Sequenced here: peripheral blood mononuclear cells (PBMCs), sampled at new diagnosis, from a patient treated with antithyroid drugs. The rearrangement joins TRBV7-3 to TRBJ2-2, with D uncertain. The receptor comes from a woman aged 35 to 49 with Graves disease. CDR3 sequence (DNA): TGTGCCAGCAGCTTAAGCCAGGTCGGCACCGGGGAGCTGTTTTTT. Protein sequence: CASSLSQVGTGELFF.